This T cell receptor beta chain is drawn from a study of shared clonotypes between healthy human individuals. Study results and caveats: Exclusively blood specimens were collected; tissue repertoires likely differ. What naive subsets generally showed was a larger estimated richness than memory subsets showed.

Each replicate PCR on the sorted subsets used about 0.2 ug DNA (about 30,000 T cell genomes). The repertoire was sequenced with immunoSEQ multiplex PCR; TCRdb's copy has only in-frame clones and lacks some. The sample lists about 1.9 million clones, just under 95% occurring once. Worth noting for this clone: Its antigen remains unidentified.

V was pared by 5 bases and J by 5 bases, with 15 bases between. The CDR3 runs to 15 residues. Germline CDR1 SGHVS, CDR2 FNYEAQ. CD8 cells classed as naive were CD45RO-negative and positively selected for CCR7, excluding terminally differentiated effector memory CD45RA+ cells. Free of recent acute infections or vaccinations, the donors were healthy HIV-negative adults. The TCR originated in a man aged 18 to 30 in good health. Some clones in this sample may be carry-over from other donors' samples. The gene calls are TRBV7-6 and TRBJ2-2; perhaps TRBD1 as D (6 bases). Sequencing was done on a sample of naive CD8+ T cells from PBMCs. DNA of the CDR3: TGTGCCAGCAGCCCGTCGTCAGGGGTAACCGGGGAGCTGTTTTTT. Protein product: CASSPSSGVTGELFF.